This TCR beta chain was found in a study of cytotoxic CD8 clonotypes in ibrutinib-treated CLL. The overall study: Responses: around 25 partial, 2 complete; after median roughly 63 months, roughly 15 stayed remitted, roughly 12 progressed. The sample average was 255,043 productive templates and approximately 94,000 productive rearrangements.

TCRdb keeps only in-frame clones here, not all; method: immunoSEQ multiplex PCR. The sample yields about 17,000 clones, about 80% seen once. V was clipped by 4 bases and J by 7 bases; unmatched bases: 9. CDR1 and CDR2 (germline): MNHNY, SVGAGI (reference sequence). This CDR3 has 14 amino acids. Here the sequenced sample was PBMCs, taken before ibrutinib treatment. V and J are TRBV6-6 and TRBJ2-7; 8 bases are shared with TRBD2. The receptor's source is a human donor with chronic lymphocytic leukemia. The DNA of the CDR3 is TGTGCCAGCAGTTTCCCGGGAGGGATGGGTGAGCAGTACTTC. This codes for CASSFPGGMGEQYF.